This TCR beta chain derives from a study of neurological immune-mediated disorders. Study-wide background: Relapsing-remitting forms accounted for about 90% of the 34 multiple sclerosis patients and secondary progressive forms for 3.

TCRdb used MiXCR to reprocess the 5' RACE reads, holding one entry per CDR3 protein. The data show roughly 52,000 distinct CDR3 sequences, with about 3.7% seen just once and 5.5% to 7.5% held by the top ten. The CDR3 length is 17 residues. Germline V gives CDR1 DFQATT, CDR2 SNEGSKA (reference sequence). J gave up 5 bases and V 1 base, and 16 bases lay outside the gene matches. This clonotype came up a few times. Sequencing input: PBMCs. This TCR derives from a man in his 60s with multiple sclerosis. V gene TRBV20-1 combines with J gene TRBJ1-2, with TRBD1 matching 7 bases. The CDR3 DNA sequence: TGCAGTGCTAGAGCTCAACCAACAGGGGAGATGGCATATGGCTACACCTTC. Translation gives CSARAQPTGEMAYGYTF.